These 7 T cell receptor beta chains were sequenced from one sample in a study of shared clonotypes between healthy human individuals. Only in-frame clones appear in the TCRdb table, and some are missing; sequencing was by immunoSEQ multiplex PCR. Of about 490,000 clones in the sample, roughly 85% were seen once. The sequencing sample was made of PBMCs. All receptors come from a woman between 40 and 50 years old in good health. Some clones in this sample may be carry-over from other donors' samples.

The chain uses TRBV11-2 and TRBJ2-3, with unresolved D. The ends were cut back, 1 base at V and 2 bases at J, with 13 bases in the middle. CDR1 SGHAT and CDR2 FQNNGV come from the germline V gene. The CDR3 is 16 amino acids. In nucleotides, the CDR3 is TGTGCCAGCAGCTTAGTCGGCAGGCGACCCACAGATACGCAGTATTTT. Amino acid sequence: CASSLVGRRPTDTQYF.

The chain combines TRBV7-9 with TRBJ1-1; D is possibly TRBD1 (5 bases). The germline V gene has CDR1 SEHNR and CDR2 FQNEAQ (reference sequence). CDR3 size: 16 residues. The V and J ends lost 5 bases and 0 bases respectively, with 16 bases between them. The CDR3 region is CASSPGGGRLNTEAFF. The CDR3 DNA follows: TGTGCCAGCAGCCCCGGGGGGGGAAGGCTGAACACTGAAGCTTTCTTT.

Ten or more counts support this clone. Other DNA sequences from this sample encode an identical CDR3 as well. The V call is TRBV7-6, the J call TRBJ2-1, with 10 bases lining up with TRBD2. J gave up 4 bases and V 5 bases, and 5 bases lay outside the gene matches. Germline V gene data show CDR1 as SGHVS and CDR2 as FNYEAQ. The CDR3 length is 15 residues. The CDR3 DNA reads as TGTGCCAGCAGCCCAGCGGGAGGGGGGTACAATGAGCAGTTCTTC. This gives the protein CASSPAGGGYNEQFF.

The chain links TRBV23-1 to TRBJ2-7; TRBD1 agrees at 12 bases. TRBV23-1 qualifies as an ORF whose function is uncertain. J was trimmed by 6 bases and V by 4 bases; bases with no gene match: 10. The CDR3 runs to 16 residues. The chain's CDR3 is CASSLFGGQGAGEQYF. The CDR3, as DNA: TGCGCCAGCAGTCTTTTTGGGGGACAGGGGGCGGGCGAGCAGTACTTC.

The chain has TRBV19 and TRBJ2-1; TRBD2 agrees at 8 bases. Germline values: CDR1 LNHDA, CDR2 SQIVND (reference sequence). V lost 4 bases and J lost 14; bases outside the gene matches: 10. The CDR3 totals 13 residues. The CDR3 DNA follows: TGTGCCAGTAGTACCAATAGCGGGACGGGAAAGTTCTTC. Translating gives CASSTNSGTGKFF.

This chain joins TRBV5-1 and TRBJ2-2; D gene uncertain. The germline gives CDR1 SGHRS, CDR2 YFSETQ. The CDR3 runs 14 residues. V dropped 5 bases and J dropped 4 bases, with 12 bases sitting between them. DNA of the CDR3: TGCGCCAGCAGAAGAGGAGAGGTCACCGGGGAGCTGTTTTTT. Its protein is CASRRGEVTGELFF. The entire variable domain, with the rest obtained from reference TRBV5-1 and TRBJ2-2, is as follows: KAGVTQTPRYLIKTRGQQVTLSCSPISGHRSVSWYQQTPGQGLQFLFEYFSETQRNKGNFPGRFSGRQFSNSRSEMNVSTLELGDSALYLCASRRGEVTGELFFGEGSRLTVL.

This chain joins TRBV6-5 and TRBJ2-1, with D perhaps matching TRBD2 (7 bases). The CDR3 length is 15 residues. CDR1 and CDR2 (germline): MNHEY, SVGAGI. The V gene lost 5 bases and the J gene lost 9 bases, with 20 bases spanning the gap. CDR3 in amino acids: CASSKFSGGSGEQFF. CDR3 DNA sequence: TGTGCCAGCAGTAAATTTTCGGGGGGCTCGGGTGAGCAGTTCTTC.